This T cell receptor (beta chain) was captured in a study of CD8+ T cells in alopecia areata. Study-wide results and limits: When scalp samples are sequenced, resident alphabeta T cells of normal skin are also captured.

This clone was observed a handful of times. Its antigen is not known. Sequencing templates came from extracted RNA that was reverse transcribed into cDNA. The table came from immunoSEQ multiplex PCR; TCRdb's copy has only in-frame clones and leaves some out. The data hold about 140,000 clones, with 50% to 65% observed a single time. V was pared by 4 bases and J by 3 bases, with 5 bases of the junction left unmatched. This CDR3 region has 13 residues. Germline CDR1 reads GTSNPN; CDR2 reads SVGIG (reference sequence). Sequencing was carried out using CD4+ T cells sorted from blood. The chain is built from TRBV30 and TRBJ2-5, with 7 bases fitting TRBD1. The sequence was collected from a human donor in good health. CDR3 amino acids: CAWTLQGEETQYF. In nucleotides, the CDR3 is TGTGCCTGGACTCTCCAGGGGGAAGAGACCCAGTACTTC.